Detailed here is one TCR beta chain. Per the germline V gene, CDR1 is MNHNS and CDR2 is SASEGT. The CDR3 length is 15 residues. The V gene lost 0 bases and the J gene lost 5 bases, with 13 bases spanning the gap. This sample was included in a study of Graves' ophthalmopathy and Graves' hyperthyroidism. Moderately to severely active ophthalmopathy under 3 months, CAS at least 3, NOSPECS at least 4. RNA transcripts served as template for amplifying TCR beta CDR3 sequences. The first-round RT-PCR employed HTBI primers together with the Qiagen OneStep RT-PCR kit. A multiplex PCR was then performed as the second round. TCRdb itself ran the multiplex PCR reads through MiXCR, one entry per CDR3 protein. Of roughly 50,000 distinct CDR3 sequences detected, around half appear once; the ten largest clones hold 23%.

This sequence was found in an adult man with Graves' ophthalmopathy. The sequenced sample was peripheral blood. J is TRBJ1-1 and V is TRBV6-1, with D tentatively TRBD1 (5 bases). The CDR3 region is CASSEALPGRTEAFF. The CDR3 DNA reads TGTGCCAGCAGTGAAGCGCTTCCAGGGAGGACTGAAGCTTTCTTT.